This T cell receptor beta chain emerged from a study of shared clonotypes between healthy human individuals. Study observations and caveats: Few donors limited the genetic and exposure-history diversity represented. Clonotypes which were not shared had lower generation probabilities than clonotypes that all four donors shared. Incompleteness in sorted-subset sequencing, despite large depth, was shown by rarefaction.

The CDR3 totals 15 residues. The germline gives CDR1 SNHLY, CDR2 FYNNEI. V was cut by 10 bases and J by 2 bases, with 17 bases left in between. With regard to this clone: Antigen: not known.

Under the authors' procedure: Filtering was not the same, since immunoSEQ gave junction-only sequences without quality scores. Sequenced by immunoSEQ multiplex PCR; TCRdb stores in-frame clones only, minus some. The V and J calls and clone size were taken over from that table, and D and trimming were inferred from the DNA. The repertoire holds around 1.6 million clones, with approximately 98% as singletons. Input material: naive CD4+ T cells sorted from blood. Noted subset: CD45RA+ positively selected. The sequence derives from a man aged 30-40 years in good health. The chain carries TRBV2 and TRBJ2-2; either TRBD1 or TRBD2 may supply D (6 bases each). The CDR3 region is CATKGGTHNTGELFF. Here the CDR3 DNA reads TGTGCCACCAAAGGGGGGACTCACAACACCGGGGAGCTGTTTTTT.